This TCR beta chain is from a study of OX40 agonist ivuxolimab in advanced cancers. The ends were cut back, 1 base at V and 7 bases at J, with 4 bases in the middle. This CDR3 comprises 12 residues. CDR1 is SEHNR and CDR2 is FQNEAQ in the germline V gene (reference sequence). TCRdb keeps only in-frame clones here, not all; method: immunoSEQ multiplex PCR. The sample yields roughly 42,000 clones, around 93% seen once. The chain is built from TRBV7-9 and TRBJ1-4; D remains unclear. Source: CD4+ or CD8+ T cells sorted from blood, taken in a trial of the OX40 agonist ivuxolimab. The TCR originated in an adult with an advanced solid tumor such as melanoma, head and neck, liver or kidney cancer. The CDR3 reads CASSLGPEKLFF. Here the CDR3 DNA reads TGTGCCAGCAGCTTAGGTCCTGAAAAACTGTTTTTT.